Following are 3 T cell receptor beta chains from one sample sequenced in a study of untreated major depressive disorder (dated by TCRdb to 2016 to 2018). Study-wide findings and limitations: Higher TRBV05-01 (Vbeta 5.1) usage among CD4+ T cells of depressed patients compared with controls was confirmed by sequencing, with p = 0.040 in a one-tailed test.

These receptors have no known antigen. Library creation used the immunoSEQ multiplex PCR assay. Here the immuneACCESS table is served through TCRdb, limited to in-frame sequences with V and J called. Missing clones are a known gap in these copies; in checked studies unresolved V genes cover under half, and the rest lacks a known reason. The sample table holds approximately 12,000 clones, of which about 90% were seen once. 1.5% to 2% of the sample comes from the top ten. The material sequenced was CD4+ T cells from PBMCs. These receptors originate from a young woman with major depressive disorder.

The J gene is TRBJ1-1, the V gene TRBV19, with 8 bases that match TRBD1. In germline, CDR1 is LNHDA, CDR2 SQIVND (reference sequence). The CDR3 has 14 residues. Germline trimming cut 7 bases from V and 3 bases from J; bases unmatched to any gene: 7. The CDR3 nucleotides read TGTGCCAGTATCCTGGGACAGGCCTACACTGAAGCTTTCTTT. Amino acids: CASILGQAYTEAFF. Drawing the rest from reference TRBV19 and TRBJ1-1, the complete variable domain is DGGITQSPKYLFRKEGQNVTLSCEQNLNHDAMYWYRQDPGQGLRLIYYSQIVNDFQKGDIAEGYSVSREKKESFPLTVTSAQKNPTAFYLCASILGQAYTEAFFGQGTRLTVV.

This clone occurred a few times. The V gene is TRBV29-1, the J gene TRBJ2-1, with 11 bases lining up with TRBD2. With V trimmed by 7 bases and J by 7 bases, 12 bases remained unmatched. This CDR3 region has 15 residues. Germline values: CDR1 SQVTM, CDR2 ANQGSEA. This chain's CDR3 is CSARGSSGRGNEQFF. Written as DNA, the CDR3 is TGCAGCGCCCGAGGGAGTAGCGGGAGGGGAAATGAGCAGTTCTTC.

This clone has just one count. The rearrangement uses TRBV9 and TRBJ2-3; D may be TRBD1 (6 bases). CDR3 length: 15 residues. Germline-derived CDR1 and CDR2 are SGDLS and YYNGEE. Trimming pared 3 bases from V and 2 bases from J, leaving 13 bases between. The chain's CDR3 is CASSANHRVTDTQYF. Written as DNA, the CDR3 is TGTGCCAGCAGCGCCAACCACAGGGTCACAGATACGCAGTATTTT.